Presented here are 27 T cell receptor beta chains from one specimen sequenced in a study of CD8 T cells in Susac syndrome. RNA was extracted with the RNeasy kit, and a quantity of roughly 0.45 to 1 ug was reverse transcribed using random hexamers. TCRdb reprocessed the immunoSEQ multiplex PCR reads with MiXCR, giving one entry per CDR3 protein. This table has under 300,000 distinct CDR3 sequences, 90% to 97% appearing once. The sequencing input was CD4+ T cells from PBMCs. The receptor set was obtained from a human donor with Susac syndrome.

The J gene is TRBJ2-7, the V gene TRBV15, with D possibly matching TRBD1 (6 bases). In germline, CDR1 is LNHNV, CDR2 YYDKDF (reference sequence). The V gene lost 1 base and the J gene lost 2 bases, with 12 bases spanning the gap. CDR3 length equals 15 residues. CDR3 in DNA: TGTGCCACCAGCAGAGCCCTCCGGGACACCTACGAGCAGTACTTC. Encoded protein: CATSRALRDTYEQYF.

V and J are TRBV24-1 and TRBJ2-1, with no clear D. V lost 1 base, J lost 8 bases, and 8 bases lay in between. CDR1 and CDR2 (germline): KGHDR, SFDVKD. The CDR3 has 13 amino acids. The CDR3 region has the DNA TGTGCCACCAGTGATTTCCTCACCGATGAGCAGTTCTTC. It yields the protein CATSDFLTDEQFF.

This sequence joins TRBV7-8 and TRBJ2-3, with no clear D. V was pared by 1 base and J by 3 bases, with 11 bases between. This CDR3 spans 15 amino acids. Germline assignment: CDR1 SGHVS and CDR2 FQNEAQ. The chain's CDR3 is CASSLVGRPTDTQYF. The CDR3 DNA follows: TGTGCCAGCAGCTTAGTGGGCCGGCCAACAGATACGCAGTATTTT.

The CDR3 region has the DNA TGTGCCAGCAGCCAAGTGCGGGGCGGGTTGCGGGAGACCCAGTACTTC. Its translation is CASSQVRGGLRETQYF. This chain joins TRBV14 and TRBJ2-5; a weak D match, TRBD2 (6 bases). From germline, CDR1 is SGHDN and CDR2 FVKESK. V was trimmed by 1 base and J by 5 bases, leaving 17 bases between them. The CDR3 extends over 16 amino acids.

This chain joins TRBV11-2 and TRBJ1-1; tentative D call: TRBD1 (6 bases). Germline V gives CDR1 SGHAT, CDR2 FQNNGV. Trimming removed 8 bases at V and 8 bases at J, with 12 bases between. The CDR3 consists of 11 residues. CDR3 in amino acids: CASLWQGEAFF. Here the CDR3 DNA reads TGTGCCAGCCTTTGGCAGGGGGAAGCTTTCTTT. Supplemented by reference TRBV11-2 and TRBJ1-1, the full variable domain reads EAGVAQSPRYKIIEKRQSVAFWCNPISGHATLYWYQQILGQGPKLLIQFQNNGVVDDSQLPKDRFSAERLKGVDSTLKIQPAKLEDSAVYLCASLWQGEAFFGQGTRLTVV.

The chain links TRBV5-1 to TRBJ1-5; 7 bases agree with TRBD1. Germline CDR1 reads SGHRS; CDR2 reads YFSETQ. V trimming: 0 bases; J trimming: 4 bases; junction bases outside the gene matches: 4. This CDR3 has 15 amino acids. CDR3 in DNA: TGCGCCAGCAGCTTGGATGGACAGGAAAATCAGCCCCAGCATTTT. Translating it yields CASSLDGQENQPQHF.

The chain joins TRBV3-1 to TRBJ2-7; the match to TRBD2 covers 12 bases. V was clipped by 1 base and J by 9 bases; unmatched bases: 7. The CDR3 is 15 amino acids. Germline V gene sequence: CDR1 LGHDT, CDR2 YNNKEL (reference sequence). CDR3 bases: TGTGCCAGCAGCCAAGGCCCTAGCGGGAGGGTCGGGCAGTACTTC. Translated: CASSQGPSGRVGQYF.

This chain joins TRBV20-1 and TRBJ2-3, with 12 bases fitting TRBD2. The V gene's germline CDR1 is DFQATT and CDR2 SNEGSKA (reference sequence). The V gene end was trimmed by 1 base and the J gene end by 9 bases; junction bases not matched to a gene: 8. The CDR3 is 15 amino acids. Here the CDR3 reads CSARGPSGRARTQYF. DNA for the CDR3: TGCAGTGCTAGAGGTCCTAGCGGGAGGGCGCGGACGCAGTATTTT.

The V gene is TRBV29-1, the J gene TRBJ2-7; D possibly corresponds to TRBD1 (6 bases). This CDR3 has 15 residues. Between the trimmed V and J ends, which lost 5 bases and 0 bases, there was a span of 17 bases. Germline CDR1 is SQVTM and CDR2 is ANQGSEA. The chain's CDR3 is CSVLKLRDTSYEQYF. DNA for the CDR3: TGCAGCGTTCTTAAACTCCGGGACACCTCCTACGAGCAGTACTTC.

The rearrangement joins TRBV21-1 to TRBJ1-4. TRBV21-1 has pseudogene status. CDR3 length: 12 residues. The CDR3 bases are TGTGCCACGCAGGGACTGACTGAAAAACTGTTTTTT. Its protein is CATQGLTEKLFF.

This clonotype was recorded once. V usage is TRBV9 and J usage is TRBJ2-3, with D unclear. CDR1 is SGDLS and CDR2 is YYNGEE in the germline V gene. Trimming removed 8 bases at V and 1 base at J, with 11 bases between. The CDR3 has 13 amino acids. The CDR3 sequence is CASKPSGTDTQYF. The CDR3 nucleotides are TGTGCCAGTAAACCCTCCGGCACAGATACGCAGTATTTT.

The rearrangement uses TRBV28 and TRBJ2-4; D may be TRBD2 (6 bases). V lost 3 bases and J 9 bases, leaving 24 bases between the germline ends. This CDR3 has 17 amino acids. In germline, CDR1 is MDHEN, CDR2 SYDVKM. CDR3 nucleotides: TGTGCCAGCAGTTTGTGGGGGGACCAACCACAAAGACGCATTCAGTACTTC. Encoded protein: CASSLWGDQPQRRIQYF.

V usage is TRBV6-5 and J usage is TRBJ2-1, with 8 bases identical to TRBD2. Germline V gene lookup returns CDR1 MNHEY and CDR2 SVGAGI. This CDR3 is 15 amino acids long. V lost 2 bases to trimming and J lost 5 bases; unmatched junction nucleotides: 5. Written as DNA, the CDR3 is TGTGCCAGCAGTTACGGACTAGCAGATCACAATGAGCAGTTCTTC. It translates to CASSYGLADHNEQFF.

The chain joins TRBV20-1 to TRBJ2-5, with D unresolved. Looked up from germline, CDR1 is DFQATT and CDR2 is SNEGSKA (reference sequence). Deletions cut 3 bases from V and 0 bases from J, with 11 bases between. The CDR3 is 14 residues long. Here the CDR3 DNA reads TGCAGTGCTAGCCGCGGAAACTACCAAGAGACCCAGTACTTC. Translation: CSASRGNYQETQYF.

This clonotype was observed a single time. V and J are TRBV28 and TRBJ2-7; D ambiguous. Germline V CDR1 and CDR2: MDHEN, SYDVKM. This CDR3 region has 12 residues. V lost 2 bases, J lost 3 bases, and 5 bases lay in between. CDR3 in amino acids: CASSLQHYEQYF. The CDR3 bases are TGTGCCAGCAGTTTACAGCACTACGAGCAGTACTTC.

The CDR3, as DNA: TGTGCCAGCAGCTTAGGGTCGGGACTAGCGGGTTTCGAGACCCAGTACTTC. Its protein is CASSLGSGLAGFETQYF. This chain joins TRBV11-3 and TRBJ2-5; 12 bases match TRBD2. The CDR3 is 17 amino acids. Germline loops: CDR1 SGHNT, CDR2 YENEEA. V lost 1 base, J lost 5 bases, and 8 bases stayed unmatched. Variable domain in full (rest from reference TRBV11-3 and TRBJ2-5): EAGVVQSPRYKIIEKKQPVAFWCNPISGHNTLYWYLQNLGQGPELLIRYENEEAVDDSQLPKDRFSAERLKGVDSTLKIQPAELGDSAVYLCASSLGSGLAGFETQYFGPGTRLLVL.

The V gene is TRBV30, the J gene TRBJ1-2; D call uncertain. The V end was cut by 2 bases, the J end by 4 bases, with 14 bases between. From germline, CDR1 is GTSNPN and CDR2 SVGIG (reference sequence). The CDR3 spans 14 residues. CDR3 bases: TGTGCCTGGAGTAGGGCAGGCCTTCGCTATGGCTACACCTTC. Amino acid sequence: CAWSRAGLRYGYTF.

The chain joins TRBV10-3 to TRBJ2-5, with D possibly matching TRBD2 (5 bases). This CDR3 has 15 amino acids. Deletions cut 3 bases from V and 4 bases from J, with 15 bases between. Germline CDR1 ENHRY, CDR2 SYGVKD. CDR3 protein: CAISDPPIGGETQYF. DNA of the CDR3: TGTGCCATCAGTGATCCCCCCATCGGAGGAGAGACCCAGTACTTC.

V and J are TRBV7-2 and TRBJ2-5; D gene unclear. Looked up from germline, CDR1 is SGHTA and CDR2 is FQGNSA. CDR3 length: 14 amino acids. Trimming shortened V by 2 bases and J by 3 bases, and 10 bases separated the two germline ends. This CDR3 reads CASSLLASEETQYF. The CDR3 DNA is TGTGCCAGCAGCTTATTGGCCAGCGAAGAGACCCAGTACTTC.

The chain links TRBV3-1 to TRBJ2-1; TRBD2 matches at 12 bases. Germline-derived CDR1 and CDR2 are LGHDT and YNNKEL (reference sequence). After removal of 2 bases from V and 8 bases from J, the junction contained 13 bases not matched to a gene. The CDR3 length is 18 residues. In DNA form, the CDR3 reads TGTGCCAGCAGCCAACAACCGAAGCGACTAGCGGGAGTGGATGAGCAGTTCTTC. Translated, it gives CASSQQPKRLAGVDEQFF.

The V and J genes are TRBV30 and TRBJ1-1; D uncertain. This CDR3 spans 12 amino acids. The V end was cut by 5 bases, the J end by 3 bases, with 10 bases between. Germline CDR1 reads GTSNPN; CDR2 reads SVGIG (reference sequence). CDR3 DNA sequence: TGTGCCTGGGGCCGGGATTACACTGAAGCTTTCTTT. It encodes CAWGRDYTEAFF.

V is TRBV9 and J is TRBJ2-3, with 12 bases identical to TRBD2. Germline lookup yields CDR1 SGDLS and CDR2 YYNGEE. V shed 3 bases, J shed 3 bases, and the junction held 5 bases outside the gene matches. There are 16 residues in the CDR3. The CDR3 reads CASSARLAGETDTQYF. The CDR3 DNA sequence: TGTGCCAGCAGCGCCAGACTAGCGGGAGAGACAGATACGCAGTATTTT.

The CDR3 DNA is TGTGCCAGCACCCGGACTAGCGGGAGTGATACGCAGTATTTT. This gives the protein CASTRTSGSDTQYF. The V call is TRBV14, the J call TRBJ2-3, with 13 bases lining up with TRBD2. Trimming took 7 bases from V and 6 from J; bases not matched to a gene: 4. Germline V gene lookup returns CDR1 SGHDN and CDR2 FVKESK. CDR3 length: 14 amino acids.

This clonotype was seen a single time. CDR3 in DNA: TGCAGTGCACGGTGGGCCCCTGGAAACACCATATATTTT. Protein sequence: CSARWAPGNTIYF. This rearrangement joins TRBV20-1 to TRBJ1-3; D call uncertain. Germline V gene lookup returns CDR1 DFQATT and CDR2 SNEGSKA (reference sequence). V lost 6 bases and J 2 bases, leaving 11 bases between the germline ends. The CDR3 covers 13 residues.

The chain couples TRBV24-1 to TRBJ2-5; tentative D call: TRBD1 (5 bases). Deletions cut 5 bases from V and 2 bases from J, with 8 bases between. The germline gives CDR1 KGHDR, CDR2 SFDVKD. The CDR3 covers 13 residues. The CDR3: CATSARGQETQYF. For the CDR3, the DNA is TGTGCCACCAGTGCAAGGGGTCAAGAGACCCAGTACTTC.

The chain links TRBV12-3 or TRBV12-4 to TRBJ1-1; D is undetermined. V was pared by 3 bases and J by 3 bases, with 11 bases between. This CDR3 has 14 amino acids. The CDR3 spells CASSFGNSHTEAFF. In nucleotides, the CDR3 is TGTGCCAGCAGTTTCGGGAACAGCCACACTGAAGCTTTCTTT.

The genes are TRBV12-3 or TRBV12-4 and TRBJ2-2; D may correspond to TRBD1 or TRBD2 (5 bases each). CDR3 size: 15 residues. V shed 5 bases and J shed 3 bases, with 13 bases lying between them. The DNA for the CDR3 is TGTGCCAGCAGTCCCTTAGGGGACCACACCGGGGAGCTGTTTTTT. Translated, it gives CASSPLGDHTGELFF.